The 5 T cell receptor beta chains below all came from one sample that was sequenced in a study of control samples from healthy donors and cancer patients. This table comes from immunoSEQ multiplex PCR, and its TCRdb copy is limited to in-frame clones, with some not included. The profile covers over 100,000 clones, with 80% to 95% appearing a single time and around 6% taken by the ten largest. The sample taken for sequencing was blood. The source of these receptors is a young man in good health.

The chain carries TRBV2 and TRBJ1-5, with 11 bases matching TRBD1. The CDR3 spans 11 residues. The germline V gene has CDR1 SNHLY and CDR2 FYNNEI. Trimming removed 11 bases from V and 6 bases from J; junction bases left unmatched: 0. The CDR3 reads CAGQGAQPQHF. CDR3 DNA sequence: TGTGCCGGACAGGGGGCTCAGCCCCAGCATTTT.

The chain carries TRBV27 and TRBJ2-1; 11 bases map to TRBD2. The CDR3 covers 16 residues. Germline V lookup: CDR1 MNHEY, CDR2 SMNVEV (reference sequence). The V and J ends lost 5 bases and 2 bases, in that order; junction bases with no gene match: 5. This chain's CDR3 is CASSPTSGGTYNEQFF. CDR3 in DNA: TGTGCCAGCAGTCCCACTAGCGGGGGCACCTACAATGAGCAGTTCTTC.

The DNA of the CDR3 is TGTGCCAGCAGCCAAGGCGGGGGGGCGGTCACCGGGGAGCTGTTTTTT. It encodes CASSQGGGAVTGELFF. This sequence joins TRBV3-1 (or the pseudogene TRBV3-2) and TRBJ2-2; 9 bases are shared with TRBD2. The V and J ends lost 1 base and 4 bases, in that order; junction bases with no gene match: 4. The CDR3 is 16 amino acids. The germline CDR1 and CDR2 sequences are LGHDT and YNNKEL (reference sequence).

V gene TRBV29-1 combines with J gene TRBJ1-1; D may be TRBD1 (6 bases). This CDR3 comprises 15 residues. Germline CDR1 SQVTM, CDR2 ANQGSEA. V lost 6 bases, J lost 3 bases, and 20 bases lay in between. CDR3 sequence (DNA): TGCAGCGTCTCGGGGGGGGCGCTATCTTACACTGAAGCTTTCTTT. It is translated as CSVSGGALSYTEAFF.

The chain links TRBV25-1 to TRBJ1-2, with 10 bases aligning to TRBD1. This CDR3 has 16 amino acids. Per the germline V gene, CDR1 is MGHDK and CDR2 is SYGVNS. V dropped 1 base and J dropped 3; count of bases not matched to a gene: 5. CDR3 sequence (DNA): TGTGCCAGCAGTGAATGGGAAGGGACAGGGGACTATGGCTACACCTTC. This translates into CASSEWEGTGDYGYTF.